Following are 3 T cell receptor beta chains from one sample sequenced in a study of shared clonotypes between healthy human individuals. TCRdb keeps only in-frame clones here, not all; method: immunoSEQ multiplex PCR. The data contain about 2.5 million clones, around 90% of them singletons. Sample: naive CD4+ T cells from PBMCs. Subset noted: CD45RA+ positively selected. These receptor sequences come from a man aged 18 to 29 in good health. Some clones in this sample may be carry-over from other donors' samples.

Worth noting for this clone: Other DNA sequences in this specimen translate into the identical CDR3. Here the CDR3 DNA reads TGTGCCAGCAGCTTAGTGGGCTCATCCACAGATACGCAGTATTTT. Residues: CASSLVGSSTDTQYF. The chain employs TRBV11-2 and TRBJ2-3; no firm D call. Deletions cut 1 base from V and 2 bases from J, with 10 bases between. The CDR3 has 15 amino acids. CDR1 SGHAT and CDR2 FQNNGV come from the germline V gene.

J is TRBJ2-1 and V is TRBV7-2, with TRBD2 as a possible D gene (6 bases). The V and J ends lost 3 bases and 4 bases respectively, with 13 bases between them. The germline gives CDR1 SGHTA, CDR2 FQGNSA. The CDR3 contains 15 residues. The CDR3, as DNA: TGTGCCAGCAGCTTTAGGTCGGGGGTATACAATGAGCAGTTCTTC. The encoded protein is CASSFRSGVYNEQFF.

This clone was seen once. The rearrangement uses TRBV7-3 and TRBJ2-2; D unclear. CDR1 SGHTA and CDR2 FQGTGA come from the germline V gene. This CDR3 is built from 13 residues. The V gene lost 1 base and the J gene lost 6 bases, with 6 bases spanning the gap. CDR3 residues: CASSLISSGELFF. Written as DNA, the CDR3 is TGTGCCAGCAGCTTAATTTCTTCCGGGGAGCTGTTTTTT.